This TCR beta chain was retrieved from a study of cytomegalovirus exposure and HLA in healthy donors. PCR employed 60 Vbeta and 13 Jbeta primers. This table comes from immunoSEQ multiplex PCR, and its TCRdb copy is limited to in-frame clones, with some not included. The data hold 95,000 to 110,000 clones, with around two thirds observed a single time. This clone was counted only a few times. Germline V lookup: CDR1 SEHNR, CDR2 FQNEAQ (reference sequence). V gave up 5 bases and J gave up 0 bases, with 17 bases separating them. The CDR3 is 16 amino acids. Sequenced: PBMCs. This clonotype was sampled from a woman between 35 and 50 years old in good health and CMV-seropositive. This sequence joins TRBV7-9 and TRBJ2-7, with a weak D call TRBD1 (6 bases). The CDR3 sequence: CASSPSDRTVSYEQYF. For the CDR3, the DNA is TGTGCCAGCAGCCCTTCTGACAGGACCGTCTCCTACGAGCAGTACTTC.